These 21 T cell receptor beta chains came from one sample sequenced in a study of shared clonotypes between healthy human individuals. The assay was immunoSEQ multiplex PCR, and TCRdb's table has in-frame clones only and misses some. The table records approximately 2.5 million clones, around 90% of them present only once. Sample: naive CD4+ T cells sorted from blood. Stated subset: CD45RA+ positively selected. These TCRs come from a man between 18 and 29 years old in good health.

The chain uses TRBV19 and TRBJ2-1; 11 bases are a match to TRBD2. Unmatched junction bases numbered 12, after V lost 7 bases and J lost 7 bases. Germline CDR1 is LNHDA and CDR2 is SQIVND (reference sequence). The CDR3 totals 16 residues. CDR3 in amino acids: CASNPTSGTPRNEQFF. The CDR3 DNA reads TGTGCCAGTAATCCGACTAGCGGGACCCCCCGGAATGAGCAGTTCTTC.

The V call is TRBV27, the J call TRBJ1-5, with 7 bases fitting TRBD1. The CDR3 runs to 15 residues. J lost 3 bases, V lost 5 bases, and 7 bases had no gene match. Germline lookup yields CDR1 MNHEY and CDR2 SMNVEV (reference sequence). CDR3 nucleotides: TGTGCCAGCAGTCCCGACAGGGATTACAATCAGCCCCAGCATTTT. Its translation: CASSPDRDYNQPQHF.

To note about this clone: Other DNA sequences from this sample encode an identical CDR3 as well. The chain uses TRBV6-5 and TRBJ2-3; 11 nucleotides line up with TRBD2. J was trimmed by 1 base and V by 0 bases; bases with no gene match: 0. The CDR3 contains 16 residues. Germline-derived CDR1 and CDR2 are MNHEY and SVGAGI. CDR3 nucleotide sequence: TGTGCCAGCAGTTACTCGGGACTAGCGGGCACAGATACGCAGTATTTT. This translates into CASSYSGLAGTDTQYF.

The genes are TRBV28 and TRBJ1-4, with D hard to call. CDR1 and CDR2 (germline): MDHEN, SYDVKM. This CDR3 is 15 amino acids long. Between the trimmed V and J ends, which lost 1 base and 0 bases, there was a span of 6 bases. In DNA, the CDR3 is TGTGCCAGCAGTTTATTCGGAGCAACTAATGAAAAACTGTTTTTT. Its translation is CASSLFGATNEKLFF.

The chain couples TRBV7-2 to TRBJ1-2; D is unresolved. CDR3 length equals 12 residues. Trimming cost V 5 bases and J 7 bases, with 11 bases left between them. CDR1 is SGHTA, CDR2 FQGNSA, per germline. This CDR3 is CASSPSASGYTF. In DNA form, the CDR3 reads TGTGCCAGCAGCCCTTCGGCCAGTGGCTACACCTTC.

The rearrangement joins TRBV5-5 to TRBJ2-7; D not resolved. Per the germline V gene, CDR1 is SGHKS and CDR2 is YYEKEE (reference sequence). This CDR3 has 15 residues. V dropped 0 bases and J dropped 7 bases, with 17 bases sitting between them. In nucleotides, the CDR3 is TGTGCCAGCAGCTTGGGCGGAACGGCCTCGGGTGAGCAGTACTTC. Its protein is CASSLGGTASGEQYF.

Here the CDR3 DNA reads TGCGCCAGCAGCCAGCAACAGGGGGGCTCCTACGAGCAGTACTTC. Protein sequence: CASSQQQGGSYEQYF. J is TRBJ2-7 and V is TRBV4-1, with 8 bases that match TRBD1. The J segment lost 0 bases and the V segment lost 3 bases, leaving 4 bases of the junction unmatched. Per the germline V gene, CDR1 is MGHRA and CDR2 is YSYEKL. The CDR3 sequence is 15 residues long.

The chain joins TRBV18 to TRBJ2-7, with D hard to call. Trimming stripped 2 bases from V and 1 base from J, with 6 bases between. Germline V gene lookup returns CDR1 KGHSH and CDR2 LQKENI. The CDR3 is made up of 13 amino acids. As DNA, the CDR3 is TGTGCCAGCTCACCAGCAGAATCCTACGAGCAGTACTTC. This gives the protein CASSPAESYEQYF.

This chain joins TRBV11-2 and TRBJ2-7; TRBD1 matches at 9 bases. The CDR3 is 15 amino acids. The V segment lost 5 bases and the J segment 2 bases; nucleotides outside the gene matches: 7. Germline-derived CDR1 and CDR2 are SGHAT and FQNNGV. The CDR3 DNA sequence: TGTGCCAGCAGCCAATCTACAGGGGGCACCTACGAGCAGTACTTC. It translates to CASSQSTGGTYEQYF.

In this sample, this clone turned up a few times. This CDR3 is also generated by other DNA sequences in the sample. The CDR3 region has the DNA TGTGCCTGGAGTGGCGGGGCAGATACGCAGTATTTT. It codes for CAWSGGADTQYF. The chain recombines TRBV30 with TRBJ2-3; D may be TRBD2 (6 bases). CDR3 length: 12 residues. V was trimmed by 1 base and J by 4 bases, leaving 6 bases between them. Germline V gene data show CDR1 as GTSNPN and CDR2 as SVGIG (reference sequence). The whole variable domain, filled in from reference TRBV30 and TRBJ2-3, reads SQTIHQWPATLVQPVGSPLSLECTVEGTSNPNLYWYRQAAGRGLQLLFYSVGIGQISSEVPQNLSASRPQDRQFILSSKKLLLSDSGFYLCAWSGGADTQYFGPGTRLTVL.

V is TRBV5-1 and J is TRBJ1-4; D perhaps matches TRBD1 (5 bases). This CDR3 region has 13 residues. Trimming took 2 bases from V and 14 from J, leaving 16 bases between them. Germline-derived CDR1 and CDR2 are SGHRS and YFSETQ. For the CDR3, the DNA is TGCGCCAGCAGCTTCCGGGACCGGGCTCTGCTGTTTTTT. It translates to CASSFRDRALLFF.

This clone has just one count. This chain uses TRBV19 with TRBJ1-2; 9 bases align to TRBD1. Germline loops: CDR1 LNHDA, CDR2 SQIVND (reference sequence). The CDR3 is 14 residues long. V was pared by 6 bases and J by 4 bases, with 6 bases of the junction left unmatched. CDR3 loop: CASSRTGEAYGYTF. CDR3 DNA sequence: TGTGCCAGTAGCCGGACAGGGGAAGCCTATGGCTACACCTTC.

V gene TRBV27 combines with J gene TRBJ2-1, with D maybe TRBD2 (5 bases). The germline CDR1 and CDR2 sequences are MNHEY and SMNVEV (reference sequence). V gave up 2 bases and J gave up 7 bases, with 12 bases separating them. CDR3 length: 14 residues. CDR3 coding DNA: TGTGCCAGCAGTTTAAAGAGTTCGGGGAATGAGCAGTTCTTC. It codes for CASSLKSSGNEQFF.

This chain joins TRBV2 and TRBJ2-5; 7 bases align to TRBD1. V was pared by 6 bases and J by 4 bases, with 11 bases of the junction left unmatched. The V gene's germline CDR1 is SNHLY and CDR2 FYNNEI. The CDR3 has 15 amino acids. The DNA for the CDR3 is TGTGCCAGCAGGACAGAGCGACAGGGTGTAGAGACCCAGTACTTC. Its protein is CASRTERQGVETQYF.

As regards this clone: The sample has other DNA sequences that encode this CDR3 too. The chain uses TRBV19 and TRBJ1-2; 9 positions match TRBD1. CDR3 length equals 14 residues. J gave up 4 bases and V 6 bases, and 6 bases lay outside the gene matches. In germline, CDR1 is LNHDA, CDR2 SQIVND (reference sequence). CDR3 bases: TGTGCCAGTAGCCCGGGACAGGGATTCTATGGCTACACCTTC. It specifies CASSPGQGFYGYTF. The full variable domain, its missing parts supplied by reference TRBV19 and TRBJ1-2, is DGGITQSPKYLFRKEGQNVTLSCEQNLNHDAMYWYRQDPGQGLRLIYYSQIVNDFQKGDIAEGYSVSREKKESFPLTVTSAQKNPTAFYLCASSPGQGFYGYTFGSGTRLTVV.

The chain carries TRBV7-2 and TRBJ2-5; TRBD2 agrees at 10 bases. Germline values: CDR1 SGHTA, CDR2 FQGNSA. The CDR3 loop spans 15 amino acids. The ends lost 4 bases at V and 11 bases at J; junction bases unmatched: 13. CDR3 DNA: TGTGCCAGCAGCTCCACTAGCGGGAAGGGAGGAGAGCAGTACTTC. This encodes CASSSTSGKGGEQYF.

In nucleotides, the CDR3 is TGTGCCAGCAGCTTAGGACAGGCCTGGGACACTGAAGCTTTCTTT. This codes for CASSLGQAWDTEAFF. V usage is TRBV7-8 and J usage is TRBJ1-1, with TRBD1 as a possible D gene (6 bases). Per the germline V gene, CDR1 is SGHVS and CDR2 is FQNEAQ. Trimming left V 1 base short and J 3 bases short, with 12 bases between. The CDR3 length is 15 residues. The full variable domain, in which reference TRBV7-8 and TRBJ1-1 provide the parts outside the CDR3, is GAGVSQSPRYKVAKRGQDVALRCDPISGHVSLFWYQQALGQGPEFLTYFQNEAQLDKSGLPSDRFFAERPEGSVSTLKIQRTQQEDSAVYLCASSLGQAWDTEAFFGQGTRLTVV.

As regards this clone: The same CDR3 also results from other DNA sequences found in this sample. The rearrangement uses TRBV2 and TRBJ1-4; no clear D gene. The germline CDR1 and CDR2 sequences are SNHLY and FYNNEI. The CDR3 contains 12 residues. The V gene lost 8 bases and the J gene lost 4 bases, with 8 bases spanning the gap. CDR3 loop: CASGGDNEKLFF. Written as DNA, the CDR3 is TGTGCCAGCGGCGGAGATAATGAAAAACTGTTTTTT.

The V call is TRBV6-5, the J call TRBJ1-6; possibly TRBD1 for D (5 bases). This CDR3 contains 14 residues. Germline V gene lookup returns CDR1 MNHEY and CDR2 SVGAGI. Trimming took 6 bases from V and 5 from J, leaving 11 bases between them. CDR3 amino acids: CASSRQINNSPLHF. In DNA, the CDR3 is TGTGCCAGCAGCAGACAGATAAATAATTCACCCCTCCACTTT.

The gene calls are TRBV30 and TRBJ1-6; TRBD1 might be the D (5 bases). V was pared by 5 bases and J by 1 base, with 12 bases between. Germline CDR1 and CDR2: GTSNPN and SVGIG (reference sequence). The CDR3 sequence is 15 residues long. This CDR3 reads CAWGGGGSYNSPLHF. The CDR3 region has the DNA TGTGCCTGGGGGGGTGGAGGGTCCTATAATTCACCCCTCCACTTT. Variable domain in full (rest from reference TRBV30 and TRBJ1-6): SQTIHQWPATLVQPVGSPLSLECTVEGTSNPNLYWYRQAAGRGLQLLFYSVGIGQISSEVPQNLSASRPQDRQFILSSKKLLLSDSGFYLCAWGGGGSYNSPLHFGNGTRLTVT.

The rearrangement links TRBV27 to TRBJ2-5; TRBD2 is a possible D gene (5 bases). The CDR3 has 15 amino acids. Germline V gives CDR1 MNHEY, CDR2 SMNVEV (reference sequence). Trimming removed 1 base at V and 4 bases at J, with 13 bases between. CDR3 in DNA: TGTGCCAGCAGTTTATATGTGACTACCACAGAGACCCAGTACTTC. This translates into CASSLYVTTTETQYF.